This paragraph covers one TCR beta chain sequence. Its antigen is not known. The junction does not match germline at one end; this may be a read error. These data are taken from a study of molecular identifiers for immune sequencing clone quantification. Study-level background: Four of five splits of RNA from around 18,000 or 91,000 naive CD8 cells were sequenced in replicates. Study observations and caveats: Spiked-in Jurkat TCR RNA corresponding to one cell was reported as detectable against more than 750,000 naive cells.

This CDR3 region has 15 residues. TCRdb reprocessed the PCR reads with MiXCR, giving one entry per CDR3 protein. The sample has over 60,000 distinct CDR3 sequences, around 19% seen once; the top ten hold over 1.1%. The origin of this receptor is a human donor in good health. Some libraries in this study had Jurkat cell RNA spiked in. Sample: naive CD8+ T cells from blood, with Jurkat cell RNA spiked in. Documented subset: FACS-sorted CD8+CD4-CCR7+CD45RA+ naive T cells. V gene TRBV5-3 combines with J gene TRBJ2-1; TRBD2 agrees at 14 bases. TRBV5-3 is assigned to the ORF class and has an uncertain function. CDR3 sequence: CASSSGLAGDCEQFF. The CDR3 coding sequence is TGTGCCAGCAGCTCGGGACTAGCGGGAGACTGTGAGCAGTTCTTC.